A selection of T cell receptor beta chains follows, all from one sample in a study of blood T cell repertoires in COVID-19. Measured with immunoSEQ multiplex PCR; TCRdb has only the in-frame clones, and not every one. The sample yields roughly 120,000 clones, less than 90% seen once. Sequenced material: peripheral blood. These receptor sequences come from a man aged 25-45 years with acute or convalescent COVID-19. The CDR3 runs from the conserved cysteine through the conserved F or W. The order of the fields is V gene, J gene, CDR3 length, clone size, D gene, CDR3 DNA, CDR3 protein. D genes are given only for firm matches. Clone size appears in some rows only: once, few, many, or a class for an expanded clone.

V: TRBV5-6; J: TRBJ1-4; length: 16; size: NA; D: NA; DNA: TGTGCCAGCAGCTTGGGGGCCAGGGGAAGGAGTGAAAAACTGTTTTTT; CDR3: CASSLGARGRSEKLFF
V: TRBV7-2; J: TRBJ1-5; length: 15; size: NA; D: NA; DNA: TGTGCCAGCAGCTTAGAGGGGTATTCTGATCAGCCCCAGCATTTT; CDR3: CASSLEGYSDQPQHF
V: TRBV29-1; J: TRBJ2-2; length: 13; size: NA; D: NA; DNA: TGCAGCGCAGGACTGGAAAACACCGGGGAGCTGTTTTTT; CDR3: CSAGLENTGELFF
V: TRBV3-1/TRBV3-2; J: TRBJ2-3; length: 14; size: NA; D: NA; DNA: TGTGCCAGCAGCCGGTACCAGTCTTCCGATACGCAGTATTTT; CDR3: CASSRYQSSDTQYF
V: TRBV5-5; J: TRBJ1-5; length: 15; size: NA; D: NA; DNA: TGTGCCAGCAGCCCAACTCCAGCGGGGATAGTTATTCAGCATTTT; CDR3: CASSPTPAGIVIQHF
V: TRBV6-2/TRBV6-3; J: TRBJ2-1; length: 14; size: few; D: TRBD1; DNA: TGTGCCAGCAGTTTCAGACAGGGGGCCGTTGAGCAGTTCTTC; CDR3: CASSFRQGAVEQFF
V: TRBV7-9; J: TRBJ1-1; length: 15; size: NA; D: NA; DNA: TGTGCCAGCAGCCCATCCCTAGGGAAGGGGACTGAAGCTTTCTTT; CDR3: CASSPSLGKGTEAFF
V: TRBV11-2; J: TRBJ2-7; length: 15; size: NA; D: NA; DNA: TGTGCCAGCAGCTTAGATCTTGACAGCCACTACGAGCAGTACTTC; CDR3: CASSLDLDSHYEQYF
V: TRBV7-8; J: TRBJ2-3; length: 17; size: NA; D: TRBD2; DNA: TGTGCCAGCAGTCCCCGGACTAGCGGGAGGGCCGGAGATACGCAGTATTTT; CDR3: CASSPRTSGRAGDTQYF
V: TRBV25-1; J: TRBJ1-4; length: 15; size: NA; D: NA; DNA: TGTGCCAGCAGTGCCTCCTTCTCTCCGAATGAAAAACTGTTTTTT; CDR3: CASSASFSPNEKLFF
V: TRBV5-1; J: TRBJ2-3; length: 15; size: NA; D: TRBD1; DNA: TGCGCCAGCAGCTTGGCACAGGGGGGAGGAGATACGCAGTATTTT; CDR3: CASSLAQGGGDTQYF
V: TRBV9; J: TRBJ1-1; length: 12; size: few; D: NA; DNA: TGTGCCAGCAGCAGGGAGGAAACTGAAGCTTTCTTT; CDR3: CASSREETEAFF